This TCR beta chain was sequenced in a study of sequential checkpoint blockade in melanoma. Trimming at V came to 4 bases and at J to 4 bases, leaving 5 bases not matched to a gene. CDR1 is MGHRA and CDR2 is YSYEKL in the germline V gene. The CDR3 has 17 residues. Noted treatment: randomized to nivolumab then ipilimumab (arm A) or the reverse (arm B). The table came from immunoSEQ multiplex PCR; TCRdb's copy has only in-frame clones and leaves some out. The sample lists roughly 20,000 clones, approximately 77% occurring once. This TCR derives from a human donor with melanoma. The rearrangement uses TRBV4-1 and TRBJ2-6; 12 bases are a match to TRBD1. The specimen comprised CD8+ T cells sorted from blood (inferred from file names), sampled from a patient given nivolumab and ipilimumab in sequence. DNA for the CDR3: TGCGCCAGCAGCCTGGGACAGGGGGCAGGGGGGGCCAACGTCCTGACTTTC. Its protein product is CASSLGQGAGGANVLTF.